This entry features one T cell receptor beta chain sequence. This entry is derived from a study of technical replicates of blood from several donors. Germline CDR1 reads SGDLS; CDR2 reads YYNGEE. Trimming left V 0 bases short and J 3 bases short, with 13 bases between. The CDR3 loop spans 16 amino acids. Measured with immunoSEQ multiplex PCR; TCRdb has only the in-frame clones, and not every one. The sample includes about 70,000 clones, just under 97% seen only once; the top ten take approximately 0.2%. The TCR originated in a human donor in good health. Sequencing input: T cells isolated from PBMCs. This chain joins TRBV9 and TRBJ1-3; D call uncertain. CDR3 in DNA: TGTGCCAGCAGCGTAGACGTGGGCTTCGGTGGAAACACCATATATTTT. Translation: CASSVDVGFGGNTIYF.